A selection of T cell receptor beta chains follows, all from one sample in a study of shared clonotypes between healthy human individuals. Clones were sequenced by immunoSEQ multiplex PCR, and TCRdb holds only the in-frame ones, with some missing. This table has around 2.1 million clones, about 92% appearing once. Specimen: naive CD8+ T cells from PBMCs. The receptor source for this set is a man between 18 and 35 years old in good health. Some clones in this sample may be carry-over from other donors' samples. Both conserved end residues are part of each CDR3. The order of the fields is J gene, V gene, D gene, CDR3 protein, CDR3 DNA. A D gene is named only where the DNA matches it firmly.

TRBJ1-2	TRBV7-9	TRBD1	CASSFPGQGSYGYTF	TGTGCCAGCAGCTTTCCGGGACAGGGGAGCTATGGCTACACCTTC
TRBJ2-2	TRBV2	.	CASSKGPSGGELFF	TGTGCCAGCAGTAAAGGGCCATCGGGCGGGGAGCTGTTTTTT
TRBJ2-1	TRBV6-5	TRBD2	CASSYKAGANEQFF	TGTGCCAGCAGTTACAAAGCGGGAGCGAATGAGCAGTTCTTC
TRBJ2-7	TRBV27	.	CASSFGTDYEQYF	TGTGCCAGCAGTTTTGGCACTGACTACGAGCAGTACTTC
TRBJ2-1	TRBV10-3	TRBD2	CAIGLTSGRADEQFF	TGTGCCATCGGACTGACTAGCGGGAGGGCCGATGAGCAGTTCTTC
TRBJ2-7	TRBV5-5	.	CASSLDTPAWQYF	TGTGCCAGCAGCTTGGATACACCCGCCTGGCAGTACTTC
TRBJ2-3	TRBV4-2	TRBD1	CASSIRTGGSGGTDTQYF	TGTGCCAGCAGCATTCGGACAGGCGGATCAGGGGGCACAGATACGCAGTATTTT
TRBJ2-2	TRBV13	TRBD2	CASSLGLPSGRGTGELFF	TGTGCCAGCAGCTTAGGCCTTCCCAGCGGGAGAGGCACCGGGGAGCTGTTTTTT
TRBJ1-2	TRBV19	.	CASSSRPRGVYGYTF	TGTGCCAGTAGTTCCCGACCCCGCGGGGTCTATGGCTACACCTTC
TRBJ2-5	TRBV6-6	.	CASSYSSWGEETQYF	TGTGCCAGCAGTTACTCGAGCTGGGGGGAAGAGACCCAGTACTTC
TRBJ2-2	TRBV27	TRBD1	CASRLTGNGELFF	TGTGCCAGCAGGTTGACAGGGAACGGGGAGCTGTTTTTT